One and the same sample provided the 13 T cell receptor beta chains below, sequenced in a study of vaccination effects on CD4 cells after COVID-19. Antigens of these TCRs are unknown. Expansion of antigen-specific CD4+ T cells with viral peptide pools was carried out by the ViraFEST assay before sequencing. Culturing for about ten days preceded CD4+ T cell isolation. Each vaccine recipient was nucleocapsid antibody negative and had no prior SARS-CoV-2 infection. The repertoire was sequenced with immunoSEQ multiplex PCR; TCRdb's copy has only in-frame clones and lacks some. The sample shows roughly 33,000 clones, roughly 72% of them seen only once. This specimen was CD4+ T cells from PBMCs cultured with HCoV-OC43 spike peptides, taken before COVID-19 vaccination. Noted subset: HCoV-OC43 spike overlapping peptide pool stimulation. The receptors derive from a human donor who received a COVID-19 vaccine.

This clone occurred once. The chain recombines TRBV9 with TRBJ1-2; D gene uncertain. Trimming shortened V by 0 bases and J by 4 bases, and 10 bases separated the two germline ends. The CDR3 consists of 14 residues. From germline, CDR1 is SGDLS and CDR2 YYNGEE. The CDR3 nucleotides read TGTGCCAGCAGCGTAGAGAAGGGCCTCTATGGCTACACCTTC. Translated: CASSVEKGLYGYTF.

This clone was observed a few times. The CDR3 nucleotides read TGTGCCAGCAGCGTAGATCCCCAGGGGAGCAACTATGGCTACACCTTC. Its translation: CASSVDPQGSNYGYTF. The chain uses TRBV9 and TRBJ1-2; a weak D match, TRBD1 (6 bases). CDR1 and CDR2 (germline): SGDLS, YYNGEE. Trimming removed 0 bases at V and 2 bases at J, with 14 bases between. The CDR3 extends over 16 amino acids.

The chain couples TRBV6-4 to TRBJ1-1, with 9 bases matching TRBD1. Trimming at V came to 6 bases and at J to 0 bases, leaving 2 bases not matched to a gene. Looked up from germline, CDR1 is MRHNA and CDR2 is SNTAGT. The CDR3 contains 14 residues. CDR3 coding DNA: TGTGCCAGCAGAGGGACAGGGATGAACACTGAAGCTTTCTTT. This translates into CASRGTGMNTEAFF.

The chain couples TRBV19 to TRBJ1-2; 7 bases agree with TRBD1. CDR3 length: 11 amino acids. Trimming took 7 bases from V and 4 from J; bases not matched to a gene: 0. The germline V gene has CDR1 LNHDA and CDR2 SQIVND (reference sequence). For the CDR3, the DNA is TGTGCCAGTACAGGGGGCTATGGCTACACCTTC. Protein product: CASTGGYGYTF.

The chain joins TRBV7-9 to TRBJ1-1, with D tentatively TRBD1 (5 bases). Germline assignment: CDR1 SEHNR and CDR2 FQNEAQ (reference sequence). V was trimmed by 5 bases and J by 1 base, leaving 8 bases between them. This CDR3 spans 13 amino acids. The CDR3 DNA is TGTGCCAGCAGCAACGGGGGGAACACTGAAGCTTTCTTT. Encoded protein: CASSNGGNTEAFF.

This rearrangement joins TRBV6-5 to TRBJ1-1, with D possibly being TRBD1 (5 bases). Trimming took off 8 bases at V and 0 bases at J, with 13 bases between the two ends. The CDR3 sequence is 14 residues long. CDR1 MNHEY and CDR2 SVGAGI come from the germline V gene. CDR3 sequence: CASRGGAMNTEAFF. In nucleotides, the CDR3 is TGTGCCAGCCGCGGGGGAGCCATGAACACTGAAGCTTTCTTT.

In its sample, this clone was seen a few times. The V and J genes are TRBV7-9 and TRBJ1-1; D may be TRBD1 (5 bases). The CDR3 runs 16 residues. V was clipped by 2 bases and J by 1 base, with 14 bases between them. CDR1 SEHNR and CDR2 FQNEAQ come from the germline V gene (reference sequence). The CDR3 DNA reads TGTGCCAGCAGCTTAAACGGGGGGGATTGGAACACTGAAGCTTTCTTT. Translating gives CASSLNGGDWNTEAFF.

The chain carries TRBV5-6 and TRBJ1-5, with 10 bases fitting TRBD1. This CDR3 is built from 14 residues. Germline V gene sequence: CDR1 SGHDT, CDR2 YYEEEE. V trimming: 3 bases; J trimming: 4 bases; junction bases outside the gene matches: 1. The CDR3 nucleotides are TGTGCCAGCAGCTCGGGACAGGGGAATCAGCCCCAGCATTTT. Its protein product is CASSSGQGNQPQHF.

The V gene is TRBV2, the J gene TRBJ2-7; perhaps TRBD2 as D (6 bases). CDR1 and CDR2 from the germline V gene are SNHLY and FYNNEI. Trimming removed 6 bases from V and 6 bases from J, with 18 bases in between. This CDR3 spans 14 amino acids. In nucleotides, the CDR3 is TGTGCCAGCAGACGCGGGACCGGCTGGCTCGAGCAGTACTTC. Translated: CASRRGTGWLEQYF.

V and J are TRBV5-1 and TRBJ2-7; 10 bases align to TRBD1. The trim removed 0 bases at V and 2 bases at J, leaving 5 bases unmatched. CDR1 is SGHRS and CDR2 is YFSETQ in the germline V gene. This CDR3 has 16 amino acids. The CDR3 DNA is TGCGCCAGCAGCTTGGTGGGACAGGGGTCAACCTACGAGCAGTACTTC. Translated: CASSLVGQGSTYEQYF.

This clone was counted a single time. The V call is TRBV3-1 (or the pseudogene TRBV3-2), the J call TRBJ2-3, with TRBD1 as a possible D gene (5 bases). Trimming shortened V by 3 bases and J by 4 bases, and 5 bases separated the two germline ends. The CDR3 consists of 12 residues. Germline CDR1 and CDR2: LGHDT and YNNKEL (reference sequence). The CDR3 DNA sequence: TGTGCCAGCAGCCACAGGGCAGATACGCAGTATTTT. This translates into CASSHRADTQYF.

The V call is TRBV27, the J call TRBJ2-3; D is ambiguous. Per the germline V gene, CDR1 is MNHEY and CDR2 is SMNVEV (reference sequence). V lost 3 bases to trimming and J lost 8 bases, with 9 bases between them. CDR3 length equals 12 residues. The DNA for the CDR3 is TGTGCCAGCAGTTTCAGGCACGGTACGCAGTATTTT. The encoded protein is CASSFRHGTQYF.

CDR3 coding DNA: TGTGCGGACCAGAAGGGATTGAACACTGAAGCTTTCTTT. Translation gives CADQKGLNTEAFF. The genes are TRBV2 and TRBJ1-1; D call uncertain. Per germline, CDR1 SNHLY and CDR2 FYNNEI. The CDR3 has 13 amino acids.